The rows below give T cell receptor beta chains drawn from one sample of a study of blood T cells in healthy people across ages. TCRdb called the 5' RACE reads again in MiXCR, with one record for every CDR3 protein. The sample lists 850,000 to 950,000 distinct CDR3 sequences; 25% to 35% were seen once. Material for sequencing was blood. Receptors originate from an elderly woman in good health. CDR3s include the opening cysteine and the closing phenylalanine or tryptophan. The D gene is left open where the match is weak. A clone size is listed for some rows: how often the clone was seen (once, few, many), or a class if it is expanded.

once | NA | TRBJ2-7 | TRBV28 | TGTGCCAGCACCACCAAGGAGAAAGACAGCTCCTACGAGCAGTACTTC | CASTTKEKDSSYEQYF
many | NA | TRBJ2-3 | TRBV7-2 | TGTGCCAGCAGCTCGGGACGCCACACAGATACGCAGTATTTT | CASSSGRHTDTQYF
many | TRBD2 | TRBJ2-7 | TRBV20-1 | TGCAGTGCTAGACCCGGGACTAGTGGTTACGAGCAGTACTTC | CSARPGTSGYEQYF
NA | TRBD2 | TRBJ2-7 | TRBV5-1 | TGCGCCAGCAGCGAAAGACCGGGACTAGGGTACGAGCAGTACTTC | CASSERPGLGYEQYF
NA | NA | TRBJ1-2 | TRBV28 | TGTGCCGCAGGGGATAGTTATGGCTACACCTTC | CAAGDSYGYTF
few | TRBD1 | TRBJ1-6 | TRBV9 | TGTGCCAGCAGCGTAGCCGAGGGCCCTGGGACAGGGGGTCAGAATTCACCCCTCCACTTT | CASSVAEGPGTGGQNSPLHF
many | TRBD1 | TRBJ2-1 | TRBV27 | TGTGCCAGCCCCTACTCCTGGACAGGGAATTACAATGAGCAGTTCTTC | CASPYSWTGNYNEQFF
many | NA | TRBJ2-5 | TRBV5-1 | TGCGCCAGCAGCTCCGCGGGACAACTATTTGGGGGGGAGACCCAGTACTTC | CASSSAGQLFGGETQYF
NA | NA | TRBJ1-1 | TRBV9 | TGTGCCAGCAGCGCAGGGCTAACCTCGAACACTGAAGCTTTCTTT | CASSAGLTSNTEAFF
NA | NA | TRBJ1-6 | TRBV7-2 | TGTGCCAGCAGCTTATCTTCAGATAATTCACCCCTCCACTTT | CASSLSSDNSPLHF